This T cell receptor (beta chain) emerged from a study of blood T cell repertoires in COVID-19. Background on the study: Sample material is recorded as cDNA or gDNA derived from T cells, B-cell-depleted T cells, or PBMCs.

In the original workflow: Researchers report that nucleated cell counts were estimated from reference gene primer amplification. Produced via immunoSEQ multiplex PCR; TCRdb's table is partial and in-frame only. V and J calls and clone size are those listed in that table; D and trimming were worked out from the DNA. The table has about 340,000 clones, under 95% seen once. This CDR3 is 17 amino acids long. CDR1 is SGHVS, CDR2 FQNEAQ, per germline. V lost 5 bases and J lost 4; bases outside the gene matches: 11. This receptor was identified in a woman aged 18 to 35 who had recovered from COVID-19. Material for sequencing was peripheral blood. The J gene is TRBJ2-2, the V gene TRBV7-8; TRBD2 matches 9 bases. The CDR3 here is CASSPGNLAGVTGELFF. CDR3 in DNA: TGTGCCAGCAGCCCGGGCAATTTAGCGGGAGTCACCGGGGAGCTGTTTTTT.